There are a few counts of the clone carrying this T cell receptor beta chain. Together with a sample-barcoded 5' primer, a J-beta primer mix was included in a second PCR lasting about 7 to 12 cycles. Via MiXCR, TCRdb re-called the 5' RACE reads, giving one row per CDR3 protein. The sample consists of around 1,700,000 distinct CDR3 sequences, about 30% of them appearing once. CDR1 and CDR2 (germline): MNHEY, SMNVEV (reference sequence). The V gene end was trimmed by 6 bases and the J gene end by 10 bases; junction bases not matched to a gene: 6. The CDR3 extends over 13 amino acids. The data originate from a study of blood T cells in healthy people across ages.

The receptor was derived from a young woman in good health. The rearrangement uses TRBV27 and TRBJ1-6; 7 bases map to TRBD1. Sequencing was carried out using blood. This chain's CDR3 is CASSQRGQSPLHF. The CDR3 bases are TGTGCCAGCAGCCAAAGGGGGCAATCACCCCTCCACTTT.